The present entry profiles one TCR beta chain with its context. Its antigen is not known. PCR used 60 Vbeta primers and 13 Jbeta primers. Here immunoSEQ multiplex PCR was the method, and the copy in TCRdb shows in-frame clones only, minus some. The sample has over 100,000 clones, 8.5% seen once. Germline V gives CDR1 SNHLY, CDR2 FYNNEI. Losses at the gene ends were 3 bases for V and 5 bases for J; bases not matched to a gene: 9. The CDR3 extends over 16 amino acids. The data were obtained in a study of cytomegalovirus exposure and HLA in healthy donors. Looking at the study overall: Researchers found that approximately 80% of fewer than 450 genotyped donors fell within the Caucasian-associated ancestry cluster. Study-level findings and limits: TCR beta V- and J-gene trimming was later associated with a missense DCLRE1C variant. An observed cluster of highly shared sequence variants was recorded as a likely sequencing artifact. In a later analysis, approximately 15,000 TCR beta sequences were associated with HLA alleles at 0.05 false discovery rate.

The TCR originated in a man aged 40-55 years in good health and CMV-seronegative. The specimen was PBMCs. The V gene is TRBV2, the J gene TRBJ2-5; 10 nucleotides match TRBD2. The CDR3 here is CASSDSGGAVGETQYF. Here the CDR3 DNA reads TGTGCCAGCAGTGACAGCGGGGGGGCGGTTGGGGAGACCCAGTACTTC.